The 13 T cell receptor beta chains given below trace back to one sample, sequenced in a study of blood T cell repertoires in COVID-19. Data came from immunoSEQ multiplex PCR; TCRdb stores just in-frame clones and leaves some out. The sample lists over 100,000 clones, more than 85% occurring once. The sample consisted of peripheral blood. Receptor source: a young man with acute or convalescent COVID-19.

The table lists this clone with a count of one. J is TRBJ1-4 and V is TRBV25-1; no clear D gene. The V end was cut by 1 base, the J end by 10 bases, with 7 bases between. The CDR3 contains 12 residues. Germline V gene data show CDR1 as MGHDK and CDR2 as SYGVNS. CDR3 nucleotides: TGTGCCAGCAGTGAATCCCTAGGAAAACTGTTTTTT. Protein: CASSESLGKLFF.

The chain employs TRBV30 and TRBJ2-1; 8 nucleotides line up with TRBD2. Trimming took 0 bases from V and 3 from J; bases not matched to a gene: 4. The CDR3 runs to 15 residues. CDR1 GTSNPN and CDR2 SVGIG come from the germline V gene (reference sequence). The CDR3 spells CAWSVRAGGYNEQFF. DNA for the CDR3: TGTGCCTGGAGTGTACGGGCGGGGGGCTACAATGAGCAGTTCTTC.

This chain connects TRBV7-2 to TRBJ1-5, with D possibly TRBD1 on 6 matching bases. The CDR3 contains 16 residues. With 4 bases removed from V and 0 bases from J, the gap between germline ends came to 13 bases. In germline, CDR1 is SGHTA, CDR2 FQGNSA. The DNA for the CDR3 is TGTGCCAGCAGCTCCCGGGACACCCATAGCAATCAGCCCCAGCATTTT. Its protein product is CASSSRDTHSNQPQHF.

The chain recombines TRBV13 with TRBJ2-1; 7 bases are shared with TRBD2. The CDR3 loop spans 16 amino acids. V was clipped by 2 bases and J by 4 bases; unmatched bases: 8. In germline, CDR1 is PRHDT, CDR2 FYEKMQ (reference sequence). The CDR3 region has the DNA TGTGCCAGCAGCTTATGGGGTAGCGGGCTGTACAATGAGCAGTTCTTC. Translating it yields CASSLWGSGLYNEQFF.

The chain uses TRBV27 and TRBJ2-7, with D maybe TRBD2 (7 bases). V lost 2 bases and J 1 base, leaving 15 bases between the germline ends. The V gene's germline CDR1 is MNHEY and CDR2 SMNVEV (reference sequence). This CDR3 is built from 16 residues. CDR3 nucleotides: TGTGCCAGCAGTTTAACTCAGGGAGGGGGTTCCTACGAGCAGTACTTC. Translating it yields CASSLTQGGGSYEQYF.

The CDR3 is CASSKGIDAIDYGYTF. The DNA of the CDR3 is TGCGCCAGCTCAAAGGGGATCGACGCAATCGACTATGGCTACACCTTC. V gene TRBV5-1 combines with J gene TRBJ1-2; possible D gene TRBD1, 5 bases. CDR3 length: 16 amino acids. V lost 7 bases to trimming and J lost 3 bases, with 22 bases between them. Germline V gene sequence: CDR1 SGHRS, CDR2 YFSETQ. Based on the CDR3 plus reference TRBV5-1 and TRBJ1-2, the full variable domain is KAGVTQTPRYLIKTRGQQVTLSCSPISGHRSVSWYQQTPGQGLQFLFEYFSETQRNKGNFPGRFSGRQFSNSRSEMNVSTLELGDSALYLCASSKGIDAIDYGYTFGSGTRLTVV.

The chain uses TRBV12-3 or TRBV12-4 and TRBJ1-1; 12 bases match TRBD1. The CDR3 extends over 13 amino acids. After removal of 3 bases from V and 11 bases from J, the junction contained 4 bases not matched to a gene. This chain's CDR3 is CASSLGTGGAAFF. DNA of the CDR3: TGTGCCAGCAGTTTGGGGACAGGGGGCGCGGCTTTCTTT.

J is TRBJ2-2 and V is TRBV19; TRBD1 is a possible D gene (6 bases). This CDR3 has 16 residues. The germline V gene encodes CDR1 LNHDA and CDR2 SQIVND (reference sequence). V lost 6 bases and J 1 base, leaving 15 bases between the germline ends. The CDR3 spells CASRLGQIMNTGELFF. Written as DNA, the CDR3 is TGTGCCAGTAGGCTCGGACAGATAATGAACACCGGGGAGCTGTTTTTT.

V gene TRBV3-1 (or the pseudogene TRBV3-2) combines with J gene TRBJ1-6, with TRBD1 matching 9 bases. V gave up 4 bases and J gave up 6 bases; unmatched junction bases: 4. Germline assignment: CDR1 LGHDT and CDR2 YNNKEL (reference sequence). This CDR3 is built from 15 residues. The CDR3 is CASSLPGQGNSPLHF. The CDR3 nucleotides are TGTGCCAGCAGCCTACCGGGACAGGGTAATTCACCCCTCCACTTT.

The chain combines TRBV6-6 with TRBJ2-7; the match to TRBD2 covers 11 bases. Germline V gene data show CDR1 as MNHNY and CDR2 as SVGAGI (reference sequence). The CDR3 covers 16 residues. The V segment lost 8 bases and the J segment 10 bases; nucleotides outside the gene matches: 19. The CDR3 DNA is TGTGCCAGCTCCGCGGGGAATCTCGACACTAGCGGGAGTCAGTACTTC. Encoded protein: CASSAGNLDTSGSQYF.

The chain uses TRBV12-2 and TRBJ2-2; the table assigns TRBD1, which was not confirmed against the DNA. TRBV12-2 is designated a pseudogene. The CDR3 is made up of 19 amino acids. The CDR3 nucleotides read TGTGCAAGTCGTCCTCCTGCAGTTCAAAGGGGGAGCCGTACCGGGGAGCTGTTTTTT. It yields the protein CASRPPAVQRGSRTGELFF.

J is TRBJ1-1 and V is TRBV3-1 (or the pseudogene TRBV3-2), with D possibly matching TRBD1 (5 bases). The CDR3 loop spans 13 amino acids. V lost 1 base and J 10 bases, leaving 13 bases between the germline ends. Germline values: CDR1 LGHDT, CDR2 YNNKEL (reference sequence). Here the CDR3 DNA reads TGTGCCAGCAGCCAAGCCTCCAGGGATGCAGCTTTCTTT. It translates to CASSQASRDAAFF.

The chain employs TRBV19 and TRBJ1-1, with 8 bases identical to TRBD1. Germline V gives CDR1 LNHDA, CDR2 SQIVND (reference sequence). This CDR3 spans 14 amino acids. Trimming at V came to 7 bases and at J to 5 bases, leaving 9 bases not matched to a gene. The CDR3 DNA reads TGTGCCAGTATCCGGACAGGGTGGGGTACTGAAGCTTTCTTT. Translating gives CASIRTGWGTEAFF. Combining the CDR3 with reference TRBV19 and TRBJ1-1 gives the whole variable domain DGGITQSPKYLFRKEGQNVTLSCEQNLNHDAMYWYRQDPGQGLRLIYYSQIVNDFQKGDIAEGYSVSREKKESFPLTVTSAQKNPTAFYLCASIRTGWGTEAFFGQGTRLTVV.